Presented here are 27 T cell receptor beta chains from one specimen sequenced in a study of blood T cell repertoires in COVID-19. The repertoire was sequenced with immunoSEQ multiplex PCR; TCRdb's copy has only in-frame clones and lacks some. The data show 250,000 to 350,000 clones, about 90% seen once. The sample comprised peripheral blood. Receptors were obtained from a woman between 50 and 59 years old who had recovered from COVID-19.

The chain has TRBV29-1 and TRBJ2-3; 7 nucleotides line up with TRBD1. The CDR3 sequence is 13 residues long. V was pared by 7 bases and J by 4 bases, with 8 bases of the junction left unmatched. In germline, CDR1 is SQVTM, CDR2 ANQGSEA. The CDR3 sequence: CSGQRGGADTQYF. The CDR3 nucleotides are TGCAGCGGCCAGCGAGGGGGCGCAGATACGCAGTATTTT.

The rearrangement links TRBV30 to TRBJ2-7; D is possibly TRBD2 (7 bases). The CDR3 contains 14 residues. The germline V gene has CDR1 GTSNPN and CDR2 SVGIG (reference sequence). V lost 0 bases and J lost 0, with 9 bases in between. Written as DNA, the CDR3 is TGTGCCTGGAGTGTAGGGGGGGTCTCCTACGAGCAGTACTTC. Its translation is CAWSVGGVSYEQYF.

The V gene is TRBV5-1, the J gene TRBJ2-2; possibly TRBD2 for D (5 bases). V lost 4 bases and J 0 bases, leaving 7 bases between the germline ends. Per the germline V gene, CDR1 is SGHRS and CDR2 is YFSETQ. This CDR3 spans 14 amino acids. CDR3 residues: CASSLTTNTGELFF. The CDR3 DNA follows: TGCGCCAGCAGCCTGACTACGAACACCGGGGAGCTGTTTTTT.

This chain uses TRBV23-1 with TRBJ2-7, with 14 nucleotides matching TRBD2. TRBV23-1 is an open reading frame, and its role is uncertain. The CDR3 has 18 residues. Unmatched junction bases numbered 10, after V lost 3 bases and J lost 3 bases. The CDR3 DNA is TGCGCCAGCAGTCACCATAGGGGACTAGCGGGAGCATTCTACGAGCAGTACTTC. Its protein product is CASSHHRGLAGAFYEQYF.

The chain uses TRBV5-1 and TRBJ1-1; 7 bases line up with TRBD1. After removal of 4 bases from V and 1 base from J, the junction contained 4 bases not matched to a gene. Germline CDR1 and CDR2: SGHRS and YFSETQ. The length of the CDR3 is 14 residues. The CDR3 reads CASSTGQQNTEAFF. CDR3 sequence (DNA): TGCGCCAGCAGCACGGGACAGCAGAACACTGAAGCTTTCTTT.

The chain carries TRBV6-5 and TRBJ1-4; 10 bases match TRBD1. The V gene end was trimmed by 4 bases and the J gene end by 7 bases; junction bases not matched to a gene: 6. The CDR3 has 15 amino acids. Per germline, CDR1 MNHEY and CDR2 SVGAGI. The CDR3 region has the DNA TGTGCCAGCAGTTCGTTGACAGGGGGCCGTGAAAAACTGTTTTTT. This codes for CASSSLTGGREKLFF.

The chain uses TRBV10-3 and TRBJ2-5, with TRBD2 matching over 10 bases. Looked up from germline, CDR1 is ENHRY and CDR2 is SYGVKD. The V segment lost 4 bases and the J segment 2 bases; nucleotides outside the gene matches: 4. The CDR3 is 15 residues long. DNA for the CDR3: TGTGCCATCAGTGTCGGACTAGCGGTTCAAGAGACCCAGTACTTC. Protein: CAISVGLAVQETQYF.

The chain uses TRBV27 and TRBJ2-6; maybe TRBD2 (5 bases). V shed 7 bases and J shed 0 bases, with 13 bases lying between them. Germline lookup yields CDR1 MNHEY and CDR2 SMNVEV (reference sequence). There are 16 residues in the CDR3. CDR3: CASTLFGDSGANVLTF. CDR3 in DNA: TGTGCCAGCACCCTATTCGGGGACTCTGGGGCCAACGTCCTGACTTTC.

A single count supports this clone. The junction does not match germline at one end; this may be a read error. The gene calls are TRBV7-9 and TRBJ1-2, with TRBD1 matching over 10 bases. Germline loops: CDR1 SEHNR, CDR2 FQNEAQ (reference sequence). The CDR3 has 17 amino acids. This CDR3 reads CASSSTSRQGARHALPF. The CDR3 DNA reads TGTGCCAGCAGCTCAACCTCCAGACAGGGGGCTCGTCACGCCTTGCCCTTC.

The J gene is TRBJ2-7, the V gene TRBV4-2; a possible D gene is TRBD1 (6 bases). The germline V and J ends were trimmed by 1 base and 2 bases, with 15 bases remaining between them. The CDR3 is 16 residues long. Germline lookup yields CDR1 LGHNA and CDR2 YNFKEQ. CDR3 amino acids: CASSQVHRDKAYEQYF. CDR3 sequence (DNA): TGTGCCAGCAGCCAAGTCCACCGGGACAAGGCCTACGAGCAGTACTTC.

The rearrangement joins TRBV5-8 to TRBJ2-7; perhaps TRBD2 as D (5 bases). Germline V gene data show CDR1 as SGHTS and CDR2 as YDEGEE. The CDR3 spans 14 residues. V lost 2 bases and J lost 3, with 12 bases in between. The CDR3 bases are TGTGCCAGCAGCTTTCCCGGGATAGTCTACGAGCAGTACTTC. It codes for CASSFPGIVYEQYF.

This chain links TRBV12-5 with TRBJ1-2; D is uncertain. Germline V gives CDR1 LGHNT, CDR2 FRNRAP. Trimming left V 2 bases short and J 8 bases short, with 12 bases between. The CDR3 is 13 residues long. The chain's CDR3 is CASGLYREEGYTF. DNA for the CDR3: TGTGCTAGTGGTTTGTACCGGGAAGAAGGCTACACCTTC.

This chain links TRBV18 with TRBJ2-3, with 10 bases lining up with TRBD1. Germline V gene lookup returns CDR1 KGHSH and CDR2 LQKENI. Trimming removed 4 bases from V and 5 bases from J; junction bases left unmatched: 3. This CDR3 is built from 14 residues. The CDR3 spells CASSQTGGKDTQYF. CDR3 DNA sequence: TGTGCCAGCTCACAGACAGGGGGCAAAGATACGCAGTATTTT.

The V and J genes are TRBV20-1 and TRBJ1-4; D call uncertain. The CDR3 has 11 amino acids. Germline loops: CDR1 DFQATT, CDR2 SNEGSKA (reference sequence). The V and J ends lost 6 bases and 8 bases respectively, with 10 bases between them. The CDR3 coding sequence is TGCAGTGCGTTCCTCGGGGAAAAACTGTTTTTT. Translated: CSAFLGEKLFF.

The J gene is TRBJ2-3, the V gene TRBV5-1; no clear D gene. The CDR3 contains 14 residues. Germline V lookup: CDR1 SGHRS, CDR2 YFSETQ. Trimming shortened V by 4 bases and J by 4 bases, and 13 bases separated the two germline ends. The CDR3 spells CASSRSYFPDTQYF. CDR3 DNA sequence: TGCGCCAGCAGCAGATCGTACTTCCCAGATACGCAGTATTTT.

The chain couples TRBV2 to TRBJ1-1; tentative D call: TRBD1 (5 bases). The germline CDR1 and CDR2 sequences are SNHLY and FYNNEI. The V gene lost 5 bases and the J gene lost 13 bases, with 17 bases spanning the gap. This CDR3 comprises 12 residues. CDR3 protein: CASSITRDGGFF. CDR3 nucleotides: TGTGCCAGCAGTATAACCCGGGACGGGGGTTTCTTT.

CDR3 nucleotide sequence: TGTGCCAGCAGCGTAAACGGGGTAACTAATGAAAAACTGTTTTTT. It encodes CASSVNGVTNEKLFF. The chain couples TRBV9 to TRBJ1-4; D gene ambiguous. CDR3 size: 15 residues. Germline V gene data show CDR1 as SGDLS and CDR2 as YYNGEE. Trimming took 1 base from V and 1 from J, leaving 8 bases between them.

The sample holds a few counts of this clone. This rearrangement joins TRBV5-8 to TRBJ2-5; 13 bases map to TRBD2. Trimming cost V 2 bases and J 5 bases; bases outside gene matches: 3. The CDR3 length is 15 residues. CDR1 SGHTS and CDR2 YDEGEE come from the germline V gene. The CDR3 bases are TGTGCCAGCAGCTTCGGACTAGCGGGAGAGGAGACCCAGTACTTC. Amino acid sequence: CASSFGLAGEETQYF.

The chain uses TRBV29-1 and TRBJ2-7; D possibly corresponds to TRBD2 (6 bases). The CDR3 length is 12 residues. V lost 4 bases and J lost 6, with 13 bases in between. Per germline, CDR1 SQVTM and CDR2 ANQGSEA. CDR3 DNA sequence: TGCAGCGTTGTACGGGAGCCCCTCGAGCAGTACTTC. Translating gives CSVVREPLEQYF.

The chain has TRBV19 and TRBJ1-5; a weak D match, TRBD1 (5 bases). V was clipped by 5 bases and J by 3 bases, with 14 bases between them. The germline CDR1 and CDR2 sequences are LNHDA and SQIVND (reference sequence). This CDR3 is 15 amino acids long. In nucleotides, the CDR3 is TGTGCCAGTAGTCTGGTGGGGGGATCCAATCAGCCCCAGCATTTT. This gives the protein CASSLVGGSNQPQHF.

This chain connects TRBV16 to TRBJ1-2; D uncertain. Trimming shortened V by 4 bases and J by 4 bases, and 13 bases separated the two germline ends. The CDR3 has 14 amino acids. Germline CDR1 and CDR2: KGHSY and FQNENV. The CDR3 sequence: CASSLSGASYGYTF. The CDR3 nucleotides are TGTGCCAGCAGCCTATCGGGCGCCAGCTATGGCTACACCTTC.

The CDR3 DNA reads TGTGCCAGCAGCGTAGACGAGGGAAGGCGCCTTGGAAACACCATATATTTT. It codes for CASSVDEGRRLGNTIYF. V and J are TRBV9 and TRBJ1-3; D remains ambiguous. V was pared by 0 bases and J by 3 bases, with 16 bases between. Germline lookup yields CDR1 SGDLS and CDR2 YYNGEE. This CDR3 has 17 amino acids.

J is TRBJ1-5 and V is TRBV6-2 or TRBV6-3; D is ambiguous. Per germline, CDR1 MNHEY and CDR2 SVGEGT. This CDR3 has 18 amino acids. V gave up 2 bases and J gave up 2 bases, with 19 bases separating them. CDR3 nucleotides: TGTGCCAGCAGTTACCTACATATCCCGGGAAGCGGCAATCAGCCCCAGCATTTT. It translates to CASSYLHIPGSGNQPQHF.

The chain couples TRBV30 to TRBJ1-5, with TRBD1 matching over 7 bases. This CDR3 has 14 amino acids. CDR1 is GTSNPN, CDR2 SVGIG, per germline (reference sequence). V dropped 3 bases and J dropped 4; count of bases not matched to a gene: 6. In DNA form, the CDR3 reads TGTGCCTGGAGCTACGGACAGGAAAATCAGCCCCAGCATTTT. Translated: CAWSYGQENQPQHF.

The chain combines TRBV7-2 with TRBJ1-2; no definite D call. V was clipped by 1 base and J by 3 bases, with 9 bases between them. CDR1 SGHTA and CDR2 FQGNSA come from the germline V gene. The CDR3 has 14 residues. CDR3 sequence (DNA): TGTGCCAGCAGCTTAGATCCCTTAGACTATGGCTACACCTTC. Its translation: CASSLDPLDYGYTF.

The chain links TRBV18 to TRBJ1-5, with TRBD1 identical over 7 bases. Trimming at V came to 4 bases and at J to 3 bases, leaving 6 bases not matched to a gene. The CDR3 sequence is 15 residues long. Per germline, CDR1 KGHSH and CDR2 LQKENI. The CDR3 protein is CASSLETGLNQPQHF. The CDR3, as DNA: TGTGCCAGCTCACTAGAGACAGGGCTCAATCAGCCCCAGCATTTT. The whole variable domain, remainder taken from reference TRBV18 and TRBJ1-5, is NAGVMQNPRHLVRRRGQEARLRCSPMKGHSHVYWYRQLPEEGLKFMVYLQKENIIDESGMPKERFSAEFPKEGPSILRIQQVVRGDSAAYFCASSLETGLNQPQHFGDGTRLSIL.

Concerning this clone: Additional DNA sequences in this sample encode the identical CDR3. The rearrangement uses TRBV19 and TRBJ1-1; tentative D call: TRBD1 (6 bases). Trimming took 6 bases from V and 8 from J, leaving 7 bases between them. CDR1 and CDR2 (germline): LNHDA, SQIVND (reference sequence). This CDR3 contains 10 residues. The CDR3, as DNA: TGTGCCAGTAGGGGACAAGAAGCTTTCTTT. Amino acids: CASRGQEAFF.